These 7 T cell receptor beta chains share one sample of origin, sequenced in a study of cytomegalovirus exposure and HLA in healthy donors. The PCR was carried out with 60 Vbeta primers and 13 Jbeta primers. The method was immunoSEQ multiplex PCR; TCRdb's version includes in-frame clones alone and lacks a portion of them. The table lists about 110,000 clones, roughly 80% of them singletons. Sequenced material: PBMCs. Source of these receptors: a man younger than 45 in good health and CMV-seropositive.

In the case of this clone: Its ends do not fully match the called genes, so a read error is possible. This sample also contains other DNA sequences that code for the same CDR3. The rearrangement links TRBV7-9 to TRBJ1-1; D uncertain. Germline V gene data show CDR1 as SEHNR and CDR2 as FQNEAQ (reference sequence). This CDR3 is built from 12 residues. The CDR3 protein is CSSSLVGTEAFF. CDR3 bases: TGTTCCAGCAGTTTAGTCGGCACTGAAGCTTTCTTT.

The gene calls are TRBV27 and TRBJ2-7; 14 nucleotides agree with TRBD2. The germline gives CDR1 MNHEY, CDR2 SMNVEV (reference sequence). Trimming removed 5 bases from V and 5 bases from J; junction bases left unmatched: 2. There are 14 residues in the CDR3. The CDR3 region has the DNA TGTGCCAGCAGTCCGGGACTAGCGGGGGACGAGCAGTACTTC. This gives the protein CASSPGLAGDEQYF.

The J gene is TRBJ1-1, the V gene TRBV19, with D possibly being TRBD1 (6 bases). Germline V gene sequence: CDR1 LNHDA, CDR2 SQIVND (reference sequence). The CDR3 length is 15 residues. V lost 7 bases and J 0 bases, leaving 15 bases between the germline ends. The CDR3 nucleotides are TGTGCCAGTACCCTAATGGCAGGGGTGAACACTGAAGCTTTCTTT. This translates into CASTLMAGVNTEAFF. Variable domain in full (rest from reference TRBV19 and TRBJ1-1): DGGITQSPKYLFRKEGQNVTLSCEQNLNHDAMYWYRQDPGQGLRLIYYSQIVNDFQKGDIAEGYSVSREKKESFPLTVTSAQKNPTAFYLCASTLMAGVNTEAFFGQGTRLTVV.

The genes are TRBV6-5 and TRBJ2-5; D is unclear. Germline CDR1 and CDR2: MNHEY and SVGAGI. CDR3 length equals 15 residues. V lost 0 bases and J lost 2, with 10 bases in between. This chain's CDR3 is CASSYSSGLQETQYF. The CDR3 DNA reads TGTGCCAGCAGTTACTCGTCTGGCTTACAAGAGACCCAGTACTTC.

The J gene is TRBJ2-7, the V gene TRBV5-4; possibly TRBD2 for D (7 bases). Trimming stripped 2 bases from V and 7 bases from J, with 19 bases between. The CDR3 totals 15 residues. Per the germline V gene, CDR1 is SGHNT and CDR2 is YYREEE (reference sequence). CDR3 loop: CASSFGLGGPKEQYF. As DNA, the CDR3 is TGTGCCAGCAGCTTCGGTTTGGGGGGGCCTAAAGAGCAGTACTTC.

The chain uses TRBV30 and TRBJ2-7; 7 bases are shared with TRBD1. V shed 0 bases, J shed 2 bases, and the junction held 10 bases outside the gene matches. This CDR3 spans 16 amino acids. Germline assignment: CDR1 GTSNPN and CDR2 SVGIG (reference sequence). CDR3 coding DNA: TGTGCCTGGAGTGTAAACAGGGGCCCCTCAGCCTACGAGCAGTACTTC. Protein: CAWSVNRGPSAYEQYF.

This chain uses TRBV6-6 with TRBJ2-5, with 8 bases matching TRBD1. The DNA end is more similar to TRBJ2-7, so the J call may be wrong. The CDR3 extends over 15 amino acids. Germline-derived CDR1 and CDR2 are MNHNY and SVGAGI (reference sequence). The CDR3 spells CASSPTGQGLYEQYF. CDR3 nucleotide sequence: TGTGCCAGCAGTCCCACCGGACAGGGTTTATACGAGCAGTACTTC.